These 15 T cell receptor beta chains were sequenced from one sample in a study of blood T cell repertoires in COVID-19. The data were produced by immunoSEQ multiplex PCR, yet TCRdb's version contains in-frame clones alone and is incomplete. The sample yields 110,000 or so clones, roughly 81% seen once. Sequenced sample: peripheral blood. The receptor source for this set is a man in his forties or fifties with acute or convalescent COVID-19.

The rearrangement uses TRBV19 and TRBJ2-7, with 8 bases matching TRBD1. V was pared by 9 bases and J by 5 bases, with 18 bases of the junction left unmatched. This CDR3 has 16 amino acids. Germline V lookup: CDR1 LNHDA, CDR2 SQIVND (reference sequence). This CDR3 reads CARSGTGSVSNDEQYF. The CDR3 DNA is TGTGCCAGATCCGGGACAGGTTCGGTATCAAACGACGAGCAGTACTTC.

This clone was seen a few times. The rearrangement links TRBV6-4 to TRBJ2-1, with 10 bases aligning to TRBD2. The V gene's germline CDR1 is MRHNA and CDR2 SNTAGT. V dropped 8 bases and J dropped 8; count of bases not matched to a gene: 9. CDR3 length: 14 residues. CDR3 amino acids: CASAKSGGAHEQFF. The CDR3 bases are TGTGCCAGCGCGAAGAGCGGGGGGGCCCATGAGCAGTTCTTC.

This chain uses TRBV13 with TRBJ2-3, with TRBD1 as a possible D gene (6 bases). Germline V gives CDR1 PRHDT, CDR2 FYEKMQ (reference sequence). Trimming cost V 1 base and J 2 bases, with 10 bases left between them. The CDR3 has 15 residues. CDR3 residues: CASSLARGTTDTQYF. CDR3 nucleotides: TGTGCCAGCAGCTTAGCTAGGGGGACCACAGATACGCAGTATTTT.

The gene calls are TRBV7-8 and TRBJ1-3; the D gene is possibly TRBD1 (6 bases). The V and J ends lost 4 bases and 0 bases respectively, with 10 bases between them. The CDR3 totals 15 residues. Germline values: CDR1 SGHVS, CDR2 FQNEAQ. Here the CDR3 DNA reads TGTGCCAGCAGCTCGCTACAGGGCTCTGGAAACACCATATATTTT. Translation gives CASSSLQGSGNTIYF.

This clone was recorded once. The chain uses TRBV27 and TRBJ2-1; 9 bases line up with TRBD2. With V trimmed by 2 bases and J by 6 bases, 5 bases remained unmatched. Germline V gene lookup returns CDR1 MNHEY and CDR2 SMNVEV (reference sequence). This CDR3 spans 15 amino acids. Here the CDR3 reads CASSLAGGPGNEQFF. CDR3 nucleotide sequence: TGTGCCAGCAGTTTAGCGGGGGGGCCGGGCAATGAGCAGTTCTTC.

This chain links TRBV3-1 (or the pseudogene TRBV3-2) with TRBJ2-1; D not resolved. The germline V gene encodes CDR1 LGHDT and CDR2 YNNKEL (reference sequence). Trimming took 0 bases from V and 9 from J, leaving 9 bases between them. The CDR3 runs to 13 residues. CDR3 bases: TGTGCCAGCAGCCAAGATTGGTCGCGTGAGCAGTTCTTC. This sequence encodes CASSQDWSREQFF.

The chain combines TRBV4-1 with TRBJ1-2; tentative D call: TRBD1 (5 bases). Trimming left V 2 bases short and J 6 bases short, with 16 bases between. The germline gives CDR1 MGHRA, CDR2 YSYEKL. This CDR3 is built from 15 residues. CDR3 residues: CASSQRSSGVDGYTF. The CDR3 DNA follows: TGCGCCAGCAGCCAACGCAGTTCGGGGGTCGATGGCTACACCTTC.

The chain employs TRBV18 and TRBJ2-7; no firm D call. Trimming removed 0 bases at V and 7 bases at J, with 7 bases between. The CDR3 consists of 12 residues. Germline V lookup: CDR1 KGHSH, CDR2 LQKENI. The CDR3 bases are TGTGCCAGCTCACCACCAGCTCGAGAGCAGTACTTC. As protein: CASSPPAREQYF.

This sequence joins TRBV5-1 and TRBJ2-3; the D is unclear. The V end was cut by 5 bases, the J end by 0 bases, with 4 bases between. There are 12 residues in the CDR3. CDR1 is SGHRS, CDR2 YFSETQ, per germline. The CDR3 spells CASRYSTDTQYF. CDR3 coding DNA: TGCGCCAGCAGATATAGCACAGATACGCAGTATTTT.

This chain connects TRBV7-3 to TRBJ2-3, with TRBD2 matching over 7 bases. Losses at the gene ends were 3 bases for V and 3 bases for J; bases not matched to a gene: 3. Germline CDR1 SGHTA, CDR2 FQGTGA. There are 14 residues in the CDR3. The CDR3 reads CASSFGGSTDTQYF. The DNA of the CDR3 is TGTGCCAGCAGCTTCGGGGGGAGTACAGATACGCAGTATTTT.

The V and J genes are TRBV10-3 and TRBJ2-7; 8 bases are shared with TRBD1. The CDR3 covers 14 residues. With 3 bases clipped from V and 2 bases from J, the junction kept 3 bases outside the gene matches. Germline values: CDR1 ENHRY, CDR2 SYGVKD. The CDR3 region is CAISDRGRPYEQYF. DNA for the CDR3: TGTGCCATCAGTGACAGGGGGCGCCCCTACGAGCAGTACTTC.

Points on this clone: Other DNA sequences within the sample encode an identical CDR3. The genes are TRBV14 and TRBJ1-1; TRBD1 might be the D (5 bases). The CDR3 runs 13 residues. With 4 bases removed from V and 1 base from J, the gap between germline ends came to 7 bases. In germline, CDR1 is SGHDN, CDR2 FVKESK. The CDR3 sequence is CASSRGQNTEAFF. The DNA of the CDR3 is TGTGCCAGCAGCCGAGGACAGAACACTGAAGCTTTCTTT.

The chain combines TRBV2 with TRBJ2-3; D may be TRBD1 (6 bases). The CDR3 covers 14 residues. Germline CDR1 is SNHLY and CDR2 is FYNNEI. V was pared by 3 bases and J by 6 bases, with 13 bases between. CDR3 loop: CASSEIQGVDTQYF. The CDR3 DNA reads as TGTGCCAGCAGTGAGATACAGGGTGTCGATACGCAGTATTTT.

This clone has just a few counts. CDR3 bases: TGTGCCAGCAGTCCAACCCGGGGGGCGGACTATGGCTACACCTTC. Translated, it gives CASSPTRGADYGYTF. The chain is built from TRBV27 and TRBJ1-2; tentatively, D is TRBD1 (6 bases). Trimming shortened V by 5 bases and J by 3 bases, and 16 bases separated the two germline ends. The CDR3 consists of 15 residues. Germline lookup yields CDR1 MNHEY and CDR2 SMNVEV (reference sequence).

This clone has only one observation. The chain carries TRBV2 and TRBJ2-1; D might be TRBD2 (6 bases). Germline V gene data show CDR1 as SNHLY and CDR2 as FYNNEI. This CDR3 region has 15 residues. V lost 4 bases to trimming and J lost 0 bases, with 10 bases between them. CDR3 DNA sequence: TGTGCCAGCAGTGCCAGGGAGGCCTCCTACAATGAGCAGTTCTTC. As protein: CASSAREASYNEQFF.